This paragraph covers one TCR beta chain sequence. Its specificity is unknown. The data are from a study of Ad26.COV2.S vaccination and SARS-CoV-2 variants. Study observations and caveats: Quantification of TCR breadth and depth may have yielded underestimates of total T cell responses. Vaccine recipients had higher spike-specific TCR breadth than placebo recipients. After vaccination, reports described spike-specific CD8+ and CD4+ T cell responses as showing substantial breadth.

Libraries were prepared by immunoSEQ multiplex PCR; TCRdb keeps only in-frame clonotypes and omits some of them. Among 85,000 to 120,000 clones listed, less than 85% were seen once. V was pared by 2 bases and J by 2 bases, with 9 bases between. Germline loops: CDR1 GTSNPN, CDR2 SVGIG (reference sequence). The CDR3 has 13 amino acids. This sequence joins TRBV30 and TRBJ1-2; D is uncertain. The sequence was collected from a human donor who had recovered from COVID-19. Sequencing was performed on peripheral blood, taken after recovery from COVID-19. DNA for the CDR3: TGTGCCTGGAGTTTCGTCGGCAACTATGGCTACACCTTC. It yields the protein CAWSFVGNYGYTF.